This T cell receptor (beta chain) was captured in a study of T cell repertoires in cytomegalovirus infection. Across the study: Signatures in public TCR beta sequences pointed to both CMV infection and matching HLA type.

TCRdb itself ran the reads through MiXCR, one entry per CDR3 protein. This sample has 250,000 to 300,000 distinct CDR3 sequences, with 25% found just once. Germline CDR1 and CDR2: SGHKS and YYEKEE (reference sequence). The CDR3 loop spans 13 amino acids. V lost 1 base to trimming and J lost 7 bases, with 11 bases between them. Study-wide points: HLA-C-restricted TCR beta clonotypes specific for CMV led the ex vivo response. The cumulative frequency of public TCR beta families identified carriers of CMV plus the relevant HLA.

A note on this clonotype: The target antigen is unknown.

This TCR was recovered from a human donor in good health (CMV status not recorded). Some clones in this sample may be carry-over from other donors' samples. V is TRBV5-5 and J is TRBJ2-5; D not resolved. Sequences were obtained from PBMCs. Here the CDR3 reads CASSLIGLRTQYF. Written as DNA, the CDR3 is TGTGCCAGCAGCTTGATCGGCTTGAGGACCCAGTACTTC.